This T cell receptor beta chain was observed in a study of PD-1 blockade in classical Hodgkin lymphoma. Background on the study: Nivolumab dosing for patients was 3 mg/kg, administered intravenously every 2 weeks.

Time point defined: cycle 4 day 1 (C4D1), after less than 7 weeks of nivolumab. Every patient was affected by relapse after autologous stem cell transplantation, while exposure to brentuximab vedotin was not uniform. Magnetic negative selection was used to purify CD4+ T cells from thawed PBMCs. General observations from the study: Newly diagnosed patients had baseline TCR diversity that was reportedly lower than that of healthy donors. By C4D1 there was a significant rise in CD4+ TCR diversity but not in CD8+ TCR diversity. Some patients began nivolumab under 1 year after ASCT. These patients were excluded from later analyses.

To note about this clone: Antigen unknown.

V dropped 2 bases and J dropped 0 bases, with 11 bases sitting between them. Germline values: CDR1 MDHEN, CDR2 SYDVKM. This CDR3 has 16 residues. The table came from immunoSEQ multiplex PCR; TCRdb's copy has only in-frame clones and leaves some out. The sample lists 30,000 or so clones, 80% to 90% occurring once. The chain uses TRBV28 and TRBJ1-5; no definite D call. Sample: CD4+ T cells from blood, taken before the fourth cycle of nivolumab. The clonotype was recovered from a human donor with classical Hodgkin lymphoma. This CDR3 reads CASSLALRGSNQPQHF. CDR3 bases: TGTGCCAGCAGTTTAGCTCTCCGCGGTAGCAATCAGCCCCAGCATTTT.